Sequencing of this T cell receptor beta chain was carried out in a study of shared clonotypes between healthy human individuals. Germline V lookup: CDR1 ENHRY, CDR2 SYGVKD. CDR3 length: 15 residues. Naive CD8 cells were CD45RO-negative, positively selected for CCR7, excluding terminally differentiated effector memory CD45RA+ cells. Assay: immunoSEQ multiplex PCR; the TCRdb copy retains only in-frame clones and omits some. The sample lists approximately 600,000 clones, approximately 95% seen once, with about 0.11% in the top ten. This clonotype was sampled from a young woman in good health. Source material: naive CD8+ T cells sorted from blood. The chain has TRBV10-3 and TRBJ2-5, with 12 bases aligning to TRBD1. The better agreement between TRBJ2-7 and the DNA end casts doubt on the J call. The CDR3 reads CAIRDRDRGLDEQYF. The CDR3 nucleotides are TGTGCCATCAGGGATCGGGACAGGGGGCTCGACGAGCAGTACTTC.